This TCR beta chain derives from a study of CD8 T cells in ankylosing spondylitis. General study points: Researchers reportedly found disease-linked clones significantly enriched in matched ankylosing spondylitis synovial fluid.

Ten or more counts support this clonotype. The antigen remains unidentified. J lost 7 bases, V lost 6 bases, and 5 bases had no gene match. The CDR3 runs to 12 residues. Construction of TCR beta libraries was performed using quantitative 5'-RACE with molecular barcodes. TCRdb reanalysed the 5' RACE reads using MiXCR and keeps one entry per CDR3 protein. The sample yields 220,000 or so distinct CDR3 sequences, 10% to 13% seen once. The rearrangement joins TRBV12-3 or TRBV12-4 to TRBJ1-2, with 7 bases fitting TRBD1. The TCR sequence derives from a male donor with ankylosing spondylitis or in good health (not recorded which). Specimen: blood, either unsorted or a sorted T cell fraction (not recorded which). For the CDR3, the DNA is TGTGCCAGCAGCCACAGGGGAGGTGGCTACACCTTC. The encoded protein is CASSHRGGGYTF.